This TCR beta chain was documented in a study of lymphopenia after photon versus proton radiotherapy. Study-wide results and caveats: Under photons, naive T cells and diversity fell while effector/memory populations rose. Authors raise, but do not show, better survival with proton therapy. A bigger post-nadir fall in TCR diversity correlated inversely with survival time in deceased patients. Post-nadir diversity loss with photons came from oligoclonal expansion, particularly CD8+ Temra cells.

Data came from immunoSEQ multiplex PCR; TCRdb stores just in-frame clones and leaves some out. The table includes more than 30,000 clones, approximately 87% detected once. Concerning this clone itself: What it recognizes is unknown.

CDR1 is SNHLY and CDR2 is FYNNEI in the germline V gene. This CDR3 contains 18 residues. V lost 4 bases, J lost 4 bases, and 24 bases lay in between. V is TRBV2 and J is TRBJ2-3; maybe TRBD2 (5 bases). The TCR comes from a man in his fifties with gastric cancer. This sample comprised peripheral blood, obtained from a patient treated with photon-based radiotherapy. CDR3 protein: CASSGASGSVTKSDTQYF. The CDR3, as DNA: TGTGCCAGCAGTGGGGCGTCGGGGAGCGTTACTAAATCAGATACGCAGTATTTT.